This T cell receptor beta chain was sequenced for a study of T cell responses to AZD1222 COVID-19 vaccine. For the study at large: Second-dose recipients at about 4 or about 12 weeks were treated as one pooled group. Overall study findings and caveats: There were mostly white British donors and more females than males, and clonal diversity was possibly underestimated.

V lost 8 bases, J lost 2 bases, and 14 bases stayed unmatched. CDR3 length: 17 residues. The germline V gene encodes CDR1 MNHEY and CDR2 SMNVEV (reference sequence). The table came from immunoSEQ multiplex PCR; TCRdb's copy has only in-frame clones and leaves some out. The table has roughly 110,000 clones, about 90% seen once; the top ten hold roughly 7%. This clone showed up just a few times. Its matching antigen is unknown. This sequence was found in an adult in good health. This sequence joins TRBV27 and TRBJ2-2; 7 bases map to TRBD2. The specimen comprised peripheral blood, sampled on day 0 of AZD1222 vaccination. As DNA, the CDR3 is TGTGCCAGCTCCGGGGGAGGGAGGCGGGATAACACCGGGGAGCTGTTTTTT. Protein: CASSGGGRRDNTGELFF.